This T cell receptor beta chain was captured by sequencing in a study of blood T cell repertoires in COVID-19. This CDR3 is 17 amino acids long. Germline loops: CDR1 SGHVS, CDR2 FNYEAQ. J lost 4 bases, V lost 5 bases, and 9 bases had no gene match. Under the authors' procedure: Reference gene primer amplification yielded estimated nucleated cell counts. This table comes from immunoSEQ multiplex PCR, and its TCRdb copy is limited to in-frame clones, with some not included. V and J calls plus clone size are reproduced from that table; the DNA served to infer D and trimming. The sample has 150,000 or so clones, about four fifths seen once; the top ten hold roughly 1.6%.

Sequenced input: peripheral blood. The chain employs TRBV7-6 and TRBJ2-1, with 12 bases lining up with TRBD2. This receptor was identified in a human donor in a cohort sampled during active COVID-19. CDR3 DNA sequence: TGTGCCAGCAGCCGCCGACTAGCGGGAGCTCTTTACAATGAGCAGTTCTTC. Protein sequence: CASSRRLAGALYNEQFF.